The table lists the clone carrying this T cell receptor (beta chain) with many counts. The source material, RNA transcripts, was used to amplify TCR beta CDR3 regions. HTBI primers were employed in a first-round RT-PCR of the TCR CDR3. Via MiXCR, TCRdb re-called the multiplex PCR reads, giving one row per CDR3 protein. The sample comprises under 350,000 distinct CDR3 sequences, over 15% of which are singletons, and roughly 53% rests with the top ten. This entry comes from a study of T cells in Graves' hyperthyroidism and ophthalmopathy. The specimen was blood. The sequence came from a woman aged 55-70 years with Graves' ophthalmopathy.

The CDR3 DNA sequence: TGTGCCAGCAGCTTCGGGATGAATGAGCAGTTCTTC. Residues: CASSFGMNEQFF. The rearrangement uses TRBV5-6 and TRBJ2-1; a weak D match, TRBD2 (5 bases). The germline V gene encodes CDR1 SGHDT and CDR2 YYEEEE. CDR3 length: 12 residues. The V gene lost 2 bases and the J gene lost 7 bases, with 7 bases spanning the gap.